The rows below give T cell receptor beta chains drawn from one sample of a study of CD8 T cells in Susac syndrome. MiXCR, applied by TCRdb to the immunoSEQ multiplex PCR reads, yields one record per CDR3 protein. Among roughly 190,000 distinct CDR3 sequences, over 90% were seen once, and the ten largest hold 0.15% to 0.2%. The sample taken for sequencing was CD8+ T cells from PBMCs. The receptors come from a human donor with Susac syndrome. The CDR3 runs from the conserved cysteine through the conserved F or W. Fields, in order: CDR3 protein, V gene.

CDR3aa: CASSYSSSGSSRFF; v_gene: TRBV6-5
CDR3aa: CASSDQGSYEQYF; v_gene: TRBV2
CDR3aa: CASSRRTGSNQPQHF; v_gene: TRBV2
CDR3aa: CASSPDQETQYF; v_gene: TRBV18
CDR3aa: CATSLAGASYNEQFF; v_gene: TRBV24-1
CDR3aa: CASSIAWSGSYEQYF; v_gene: TRBV11-2
CDR3aa: CAWQGYGDEQYF; v_gene: TRBV30
CDR3aa: CASSSGLGSYEQYF; v_gene: TRBV12-3/TRBV12-4
CDR3aa: CSVWDYNEQFF; v_gene: TRBV29-1
CDR3aa: CASSLYGTSGYYEQYF; v_gene: TRBV13
CDR3aa: CATKDTNTGELFF; v_gene: TRBV24-1
CDR3aa: CATSRAPTSGMKTQYF; v_gene: TRBV15
CDR3aa: CASSVGGTSGSYEQYF; v_gene: TRBV9
CDR3aa: CASSVDSGANVLTF; v_gene: TRBV9
CDR3aa: CASSLALGTGGNYGYTF; v_gene: TRBV7-9
CDR3aa: CASSQSPGTRVNEQFF; v_gene: TRBV4-1
CDR3aa: CSARDRRKDRGSGEQFF; v_gene: TRBV20-1
CDR3aa: CAWSALSAGELFF; v_gene: TRBV30
CDR3aa: CASGLTGGSNYGYTF; v_gene: TRBV9
CDR3aa: CASSEEVF; v_gene: TRBV2
CDR3aa: CASSLAQGPQPQHF; v_gene: TRBV5-6
CDR3aa: CASSLGDRDDEAQHF; v_gene: TRBV12-3/TRBV12-4
CDR3aa: CASSYSWAGSAHNEQFF; v_gene: TRBV6-2/TRBV6-3
CDR3aa: CASSGIAGGPDEQYF; v_gene: TRBV5-1
CDR3aa: CATTFGLADYNEQFF; v_gene: TRBV15
CDR3aa: CASSQDWTSGSWGDEQFF; v_gene: TRBV3-1
CDR3aa: CASSGEAGISGANVLTF; v_gene: TRBV27
CDR3aa: CSVKGGGTDTQYF; v_gene: TRBV29-1
CDR3aa: CASSKLAGEGDTQYF; v_gene: TRBV4-1
CDR3aa: CASSTKNIAKNIQYF; v_gene: TRBV5-4
CDR3aa: CASRAPRGVNTGELSF; v_gene: TRBV2
CDR3aa: CASSSLLAGGVGETQYF; v_gene: TRBV5-1
CDR3aa: CAWQNTGGAFF; v_gene: TRBV30
CDR3aa: CASSLFRTSYEQYF; v_gene: TRBV27
CDR3aa: CASSKSYRTYEQYF; v_gene: TRBV2
CDR3aa: CASSFLFEDRGYEELFF; v_gene: TRBV7-9
CDR3aa: CSLDTGFHEQYF; v_gene: TRBV20-1
CDR3aa: CASSSQGSYNSPLHF; v_gene: TRBV13
CDR3aa: CASSLAGGYIQYF; v_gene: TRBV27
CDR3aa: CATSTFGPMENQPQHF; v_gene: TRBV15
CDR3aa: CASRQGRLLHF; v_gene: TRBV12-3/TRBV12-4
CDR3aa: CASSYGMGLGYEQYF; v_gene: TRBV5-6
CDR3aa: CASSDGSRELFF; v_gene: TRBV2
CDR3aa: CATSPDGISYEQYF; v_gene: TRBV7-8
CDR3aa: CASSLGLASYEQYF; v_gene: TRBV28
CDR3aa: CASSYSSGGHNEQFF; v_gene: TRBV6-5
CDR3aa: CASSQGLNNEQFF; v_gene: TRBV7-9
CDR3aa: CATSERLDHEQFF; v_gene: TRBV24-1
CDR3aa: CSVGQGAFNEQFF; v_gene: TRBV29-1
CDR3aa: CASSDGGSQETQYF; v_gene: TRBV9
CDR3aa: CASSATSGTDNEQFF; v_gene: TRBV11-2
CDR3aa: CASSQTPGTSNQPQHF; v_gene: TRBV6-1
CDR3aa: CASSAPDPAYEQYF; v_gene: TRBV12-3/TRBV12-4
CDR3aa: CASSTSRYQPQHF; v_gene: TRBV12-3/TRBV12-4